This T cell receptor (beta chain) was sequenced for a study of OX40 agonist ivuxolimab in advanced cancers. Sequencing was performed with immunoSEQ multiplex PCR; in TCRdb, only in-frame clones are kept and a portion is missing. Of about 130,000 clones listed, around 93% are singletons. CDR1 SGHAT and CDR2 FQNNGV come from the germline V gene. CDR3 length: 16 amino acids. V trimming: 5 bases; J trimming: 3 bases; junction bases outside the gene matches: 11. This sample comprised CD4+ or CD8+ T cells sorted from blood, obtained in a trial of the OX40 agonist ivuxolimab. The source of this sequence is an adult with an advanced solid tumor such as melanoma, head and neck, liver or kidney cancer. The genes are TRBV11-2 and TRBJ2-7; TRBD2 aligns across 9 bases. CDR3 protein: CASSPYSGRNFYEQYF. CDR3 coding DNA: TGTGCCAGCAGCCCCTATAGCGGGAGAAATTTCTACGAGCAGTACTTC.